Below are 27 T cell receptor beta chains sequenced from a single sample in a study of OX40 agonist ivuxolimab in advanced cancers. The method was immunoSEQ multiplex PCR; TCRdb's version includes in-frame clones alone and lacks a portion of them. The table includes roughly 66,000 clones, around 83% detected once. This specimen was CD4+ or CD8+ T cells sorted from blood, taken in a trial of the OX40 agonist ivuxolimab. The receptors stem from an adult with an advanced solid tumor such as melanoma, head and neck, liver or kidney cancer.

The chain is built from TRBV6-5 and TRBJ2-1; D gene ambiguous. CDR1 and CDR2 from the germline V gene are MNHEY and SVGAGI. V gave up 4 bases and J gave up 0 bases, with 4 bases separating them. CDR3 length equals 13 residues. CDR3 protein: CASSLSSYNEQFF. The CDR3 bases are TGTGCCAGCAGTTTATCCTCCTACAATGAGCAGTTCTTC.

The chain combines TRBV5-1 with TRBJ1-4; D uncertain. Germline assignment: CDR1 SGHRS and CDR2 YFSETQ. The V and J ends lost 4 bases and 4 bases respectively, with 11 bases between them. The CDR3 runs to 14 residues. CDR3 DNA sequence: TGCGCCAGCAGCCGAGGAAGGGATAATGAAAAACTGTTTTTT. Its translation: CASSRGRDNEKLFF.

V usage is TRBV5-4 and J usage is TRBJ2-2; D is uncertain. V was pared by 0 bases and J by 0 bases, with 15 bases between. The length of the CDR3 is 18 residues. Germline CDR1 is SGHNT and CDR2 is YYREEE (reference sequence). The CDR3 DNA reads as TGTGCCAGCAGCTTGGACCCGAGTTGGGTTTCGAACACCGGGGAGCTGTTTTTT. It translates to CASSLDPSWVSNTGELFF.

The chain is built from TRBV7-2 and TRBJ1-5; D is unresolved. V dropped 3 bases and J dropped 1 base, with 7 bases sitting between them. The CDR3 is 14 amino acids. Germline V gene data show CDR1 as SGHTA and CDR2 as FQGNSA. The CDR3 loop reads CASSFDGSNQPQHF. In DNA form, the CDR3 reads TGTGCCAGCAGCTTCGATGGGAGCAATCAGCCCCAGCATTTT.

This chain connects TRBV9 to TRBJ2-5, with 9 bases aligning to TRBD2. The CDR3 is made up of 15 amino acids. The V and J ends lost 2 bases and 0 bases, in that order; junction bases with no gene match: 2. Germline lookup yields CDR1 SGDLS and CDR2 YYNGEE. CDR3 region: CASSVSGRYQETQYF. CDR3 nucleotides: TGTGCCAGCAGCGTTAGCGGGAGATACCAAGAGACCCAGTACTTC.

The chain employs TRBV13 and TRBJ2-7, with a weak D call TRBD2 (6 bases). V was pared by 3 bases and J by 4 bases, with 16 bases between. Germline CDR1 and CDR2: PRHDT and FYEKMQ (reference sequence). The CDR3 runs to 15 residues. CDR3 sequence reads: CASSLGSGSGYEQYF. Written as DNA, the CDR3 is TGTGCCAGCAGCTTGGGGTCCGGGAGCGGTTACGAGCAGTACTTC.

This clone has a single count. The chain couples TRBV27 to TRBJ1-2, with D tentatively TRBD1 (6 bases). Germline values: CDR1 MNHEY, CDR2 SMNVEV (reference sequence). V was trimmed by 6 bases and J by 4 bases, leaving 24 bases between them. The CDR3 covers 17 residues. CDR3 region: CASSQTTGKRPLYGYTF. The CDR3 nucleotides are TGTGCCAGCAGCCAAACTACAGGGAAGCGGCCGCTCTATGGCTACACCTTC.

This rearrangement joins TRBV7-6 to TRBJ2-3; no definite D call. V lost 0 bases and J 4 bases, leaving 5 bases between the germline ends. CDR1 is SGHVS, CDR2 FNYEAQ, per germline. There are 13 residues in the CDR3. The CDR3 coding sequence is TGTGCCAGCAGCTTAGCGGGTTCAGATACGCAGTATTTT. Encoded protein: CASSLAGSDTQYF.

The V and J genes are TRBV4-2 and TRBJ2-3; TRBD2 matches at 8 bases. J was trimmed by 0 bases and V by 4 bases; bases with no gene match: 12. Germline V CDR1 and CDR2: LGHNA, YNFKEQ. The CDR3 extends over 18 amino acids. CDR3 residues: CASSLDPAGVTSTDTQYF. In nucleotides, the CDR3 is TGTGCCAGCAGCCTAGACCCAGCGGGAGTTACCAGCACAGATACGCAGTATTTT.

The chain combines TRBV19 with TRBJ2-3; perhaps D is TRBD1 or TRBD2 (5 bases each). The CDR3 covers 14 residues. The ends were cut back, 1 base at V and 5 bases at J, with 10 bases in the middle. CDR1 and CDR2 (germline): LNHDA, SQIVND (reference sequence). The CDR3 is CASSIGGWGDTQYF. CDR3 coding DNA: TGTGCCAGTAGTATAGGGGGGTGGGGAGATACGCAGTATTTT.

This clone was seen at least ten times. The same CDR3 is also encoded by other DNA sequences in this sample. The chain carries TRBV6-1 and TRBJ2-7, with TRBD1 matching 7 bases. V dropped 2 bases and J dropped 2; count of bases not matched to a gene: 6. The CDR3 loop spans 15 amino acids. Germline loops: CDR1 MNHNS, CDR2 SASEGT. Here the CDR3 DNA reads TGTGCCAGCAGTGAATCCACAGGGGAAACCTACGAGCAGTACTTC. Amino acids: CASSESTGETYEQYF.

The chain carries TRBV7-3 and TRBJ2-1; 8 nucleotides line up with TRBD2. Germline V gene sequence: CDR1 SGHTA, CDR2 FQGTGA. The CDR3 totals 14 residues. V was clipped by 4 bases and J by 4 bases; unmatched bases: 3. CDR3 sequence reads: CASSSAGGYNEQFF. DNA for the CDR3: TGTGCCAGCAGCTCCGCGGGGGGATACAATGAGCAGTTCTTC.

The rearrangement uses TRBV10-3 and TRBJ1-3; weak D call: TRBD1 (5 bases). Germline V gene data show CDR1 as ENHRY and CDR2 as SYGVKD. V lost 0 bases and J 0 bases, leaving 9 bases between the germline ends. The CDR3 has 16 residues. The DNA of the CDR3 is TGTGCCATCAGTGAGTCGAATCAGGGCTCTGGAAACACCATATATTTT. This sequence encodes CAISESNQGSGNTIYF.

The rearrangement uses TRBV29-1 and TRBJ1-4, with unresolved D. V was trimmed by 4 bases and J by 4 bases, leaving 13 bases between them. The CDR3 length is 14 residues. Germline V gene sequence: CDR1 SQVTM, CDR2 ANQGSEA. CDR3 amino acids: CSVGRGRGNEKLFF. The CDR3 DNA reads TGCAGCGTTGGTCGGGGAAGAGGTAATGAAAAACTGTTTTTT.

J is TRBJ1-4 and V is TRBV5-6; D is undetermined. Trimming took off 2 bases at V and 5 bases at J, with 16 bases between the two ends. CDR3 size: 16 residues. Germline V gene sequence: CDR1 SGHDT, CDR2 YYEEEE. In DNA, the CDR3 is TGTGCCAGCAGCTTCGGGCCGAAGTCCCTAAATGAAAAACTGTTTTTT. It encodes CASSFGPKSLNEKLFF.

This rearrangement joins TRBV7-2 to TRBJ1-5; D might be TRBD1 (5 bases). The CDR3 has 14 amino acids. Germline CDR1 is SGHTA and CDR2 is FQGNSA. Trimming took 1 base from V and 6 from J, leaving 10 bases between them. The CDR3 region is CASSLGGGSQPQHF. In DNA, the CDR3 is TGTGCCAGCAGCTTAGGGGGGGGGAGTCAGCCCCAGCATTTT.

On this clone itself: Other DNA sequences in the sample encode the same CDR3. This sequence joins TRBV29-1 and TRBJ1-2, with 8 bases identical to TRBD1. CDR3 length: 13 residues. The V segment lost 1 base and the J segment 6 bases; nucleotides outside the gene matches: 4. Per germline, CDR1 SQVTM and CDR2 ANQGSEA. DNA of the CDR3: TGCAGCGTTGAAGGGCAGGGGGCCCATGGCTACACCTTC. This gives the protein CSVEGQGAHGYTF.

The gene calls are TRBV7-2 and TRBJ2-2; D gene unclear. Germline V gene sequence: CDR1 SGHTA, CDR2 FQGNSA. Trimming took 1 base from V and 7 from J, leaving 7 bases between them. The CDR3 totals 13 residues. Here the CDR3 DNA reads TGTGCCAGCAGCTTAGAATATGGCGGGGAGCTGTTTTTT. Translated, it gives CASSLEYGGELFF.

This chain joins TRBV5-1 and TRBJ1-3, with D uncertain. Trimming took off 2 bases at V and 2 bases at J, with 14 bases between the two ends. CDR1 is SGHRS and CDR2 is YFSETQ in the germline V gene. This CDR3 is 16 amino acids long. The CDR3 reads CASSFGQRAAGNTIYF. The CDR3 nucleotides are TGCGCCAGCAGCTTCGGGCAACGGGCAGCTGGAAACACCATATATTTT. The whole variable domain, remainder taken from reference TRBV5-1 and TRBJ1-3, is KAGVTQTPRYLIKTRGQQVTLSCSPISGHRSVSWYQQTPGQGLQFLFEYFSETQRNKGNFPGRFSGRQFSNSRSEMNVSTLELGDSALYLCASSFGQRAAGNTIYFGEGSWLTVV.

The chain couples TRBV5-1 to TRBJ2-7; TRBD1 matches 8 bases. Losses at the gene ends were 4 bases for V and 0 bases for J; bases not matched to a gene: 0. CDR3 length: 13 amino acids. Germline loops: CDR1 SGHRS, CDR2 YFSETQ. As DNA, the CDR3 is TGCGCCAGCAGCGGACAGGGCTCCTACGAGCAGTACTTC. Its translation is CASSGQGSYEQYF.

The rearrangement joins TRBV6-5 to TRBJ2-7, with D perhaps TRBD1 (6 bases). This CDR3 region has 12 residues. In germline, CDR1 is MNHEY, CDR2 SVGAGI. The V end lost 7 bases, the J end lost 0 bases, and 7 bases lay between the germline ends. CDR3 nucleotides: TGTGCCAGCAAGGACAGCTCCTACGAGCAGTACTTC. Translation gives CASKDSSYEQYF.

This clone was detected only a few times. The genes are TRBV5-5 and TRBJ1-6, with 12 bases that match TRBD1. The CDR3 is made up of 17 amino acids. V dropped 5 bases and J dropped 9; count of bases not matched to a gene: 12. Germline loops: CDR1 SGHKS, CDR2 YYEKEE (reference sequence). CDR3 nucleotides: TGTGCCAGCAGGGAACCCGGGACAGGGGGCGGTGGTTCACCCCTCCACTTT. This gives the protein CASREPGTGGGGSPLHF. Filled out from reference TRBV5-5 and TRBJ1-6, the complete variable domain reads DAGVTQSPTHLIKTRGQQVTLRCSPISGHKSVSWYQQVLGQGPQFIFQYYEKEERGRGNFPDRFSARQFPNYSSELNVNALLLGDSALYLCASREPGTGGGGSPLHFGNGTRLTVT.

CDR3: CASSQTGPSEQYF. CDR3 in DNA: TGTGCCAGCAGCCAGACAGGGCCCAGCGAGCAGTACTTC. This chain connects TRBV5-4 to TRBJ2-7; 7 bases agree with TRBD1. CDR3 size: 13 residues. V shed 4 bases, J shed 6 bases, and the junction held 7 bases outside the gene matches. Germline-derived CDR1 and CDR2 are SGHNT and YYREEE (reference sequence).

The J gene is TRBJ1-3, the V gene TRBV25-1, with D possibly being TRBD1 (6 bases). Germline assignment: CDR1 MGHDK and CDR2 SYGVNS. Trimming removed 5 bases from V and 7 bases from J, with 12 bases in between. The CDR3 is 13 amino acids. The CDR3 reads CASSRGLRNTIYF. CDR3 sequence (DNA): TGTGCCAGCAGTAGGGGGTTGAGGAACACCATATATTTT.

The rearrangement links TRBV19 to TRBJ2-1, with 8 bases lining up with TRBD1. This CDR3 contains 15 residues. V was clipped by 4 bases and J by 7 bases; unmatched bases: 9. The V gene's germline CDR1 is LNHDA and CDR2 SQIVND (reference sequence). The DNA for the CDR3 is TGTGCCAGTAGTACCCAGGGGGCTAAAGGGAATGAGCAGTTCTTC. It yields the protein CASSTQGAKGNEQFF.

This clone was recorded a few times. V is TRBV20-1 and J is TRBJ2-1; D is undetermined. The CDR3 covers 11 residues. Germline V lookup: CDR1 DFQATT, CDR2 SNEGSKA (reference sequence). V shed 0 bases and J shed 4 bases, with 1 base lying between them. The CDR3, as DNA: TGCAGTGCTAGAGAATACAATGAGCAGTTCTTC. Encoded protein: CSAREYNEQFF.

The gene calls are TRBV5-1 and TRBJ1-2; no clear D gene. V lost 2 bases and J 0 bases, leaving 8 bases between the germline ends. The CDR3 consists of 14 residues. Germline V CDR1 and CDR2: SGHRS, YFSETQ. The CDR3 coding sequence is TGCGCCAGCAGCTTAGCCAGCTCTAACTATGGCTACACCTTC. It translates to CASSLASSNYGYTF. Drawing the rest from reference TRBV5-1 and TRBJ1-2, the complete variable domain is KAGVTQTPRYLIKTRGQQVTLSCSPISGHRSVSWYQQTPGQGLQFLFEYFSETQRNKGNFPGRFSGRQFSNSRSEMNVSTLELGDSALYLCASSLASSNYGYTFGSGTRLTVV.